This entry is about one TCR beta chain. The entry originates in a study of TIL therapy for anti-PD-1-resistant metastatic lung cancer. Sequencing used immunoSEQ v3. Repertoires were generated with immunoSEQ multiplex PCR, while TCRdb's copy carries only in-frame clones and drops some. The sample records 2,600 or so clones, around 67% being singletons. CDR1 DFQATT and CDR2 SNEGSKA come from the germline V gene (reference sequence). The ends were cut back, 6 bases at V and 7 bases at J, with 10 bases in the middle. The CDR3 sequence is 11 residues long. Time point here: pre-treatment sample, taken before nivolumab and TIL therapy. Tumor tissue came from excised metastases, mostly pleural nodules or supraclavicular lymph nodes. Patients then received nivolumab; progressors got lymphodepletion, TIL and IL-2.

The receptor comes from a person aged 30 to 80 with non-small cell lung cancer. Some clones in this sample may be carry-over from other donors' samples. The chain carries TRBV20-1 and TRBJ2-4; D gene uncertain. The material was tumor tissue, obtained at baseline. The CDR3 loop reads CSAPTGNIQYF. The CDR3, as DNA: TGCAGTGCACCGACCGGGAACATTCAGTACTTC.